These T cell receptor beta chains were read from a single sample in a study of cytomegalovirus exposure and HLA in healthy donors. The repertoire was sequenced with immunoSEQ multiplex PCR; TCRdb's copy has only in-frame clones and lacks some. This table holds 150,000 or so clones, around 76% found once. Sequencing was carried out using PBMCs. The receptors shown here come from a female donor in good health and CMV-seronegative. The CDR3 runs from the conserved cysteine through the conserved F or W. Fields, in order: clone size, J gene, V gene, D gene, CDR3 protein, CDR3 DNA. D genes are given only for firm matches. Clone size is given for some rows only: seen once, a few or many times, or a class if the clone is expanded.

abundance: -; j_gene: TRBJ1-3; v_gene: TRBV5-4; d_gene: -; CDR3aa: CASSPGGGVVGNTIYF; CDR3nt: TGTGCCAGCAGCCCCGGAGGAGGGGTCGTTGGAAACACCATATATTTT
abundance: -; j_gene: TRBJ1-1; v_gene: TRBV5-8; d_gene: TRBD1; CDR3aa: CASSVTRQFRGRWTEAFF; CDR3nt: TGTGCCAGCAGCGTGACCCGCCAATTCAGGGGGCGGTGGACTGAAGCTTTCTTT
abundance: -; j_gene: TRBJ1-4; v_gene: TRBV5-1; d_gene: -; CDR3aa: CASRVDTTTNEKLFF; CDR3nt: TGCGCCAGCAGAGTCGACACCACAACTAATGAAAAACTGTTTTTT
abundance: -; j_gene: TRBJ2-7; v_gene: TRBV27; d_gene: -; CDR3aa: CASSLSVEGDNEQYF; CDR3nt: TGTGCCAGCAGTTTATCGGTTGAGGGTGACAACGAGCAGTACTTC
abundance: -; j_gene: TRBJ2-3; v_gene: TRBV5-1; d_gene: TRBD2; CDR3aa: CASSPPGGVADTQYF; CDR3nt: TGCGCCAGCAGCCCCCCGGGGGGTGTCGCAGATACGCAGTATTTT
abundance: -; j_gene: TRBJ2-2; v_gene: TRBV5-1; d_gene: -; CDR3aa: CASSFRSQANTGELFF; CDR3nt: TGCGCCAGCAGCTTTAGATCCCAGGCGAACACCGGGGAGCTGTTTTTT
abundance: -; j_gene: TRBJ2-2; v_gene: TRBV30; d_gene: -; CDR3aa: CAWLSRAYGELFF; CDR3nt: TGTGCCTGGTTGTCCAGGGCGTACGGGGAGCTGTTTTTT
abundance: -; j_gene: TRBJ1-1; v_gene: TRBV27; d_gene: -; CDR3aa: CASSPLGEVNTEAFF; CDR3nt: TGTGCCAGCAGTCCCCTTGGGGAGGTGAACACTGAAGCTTTCTTT
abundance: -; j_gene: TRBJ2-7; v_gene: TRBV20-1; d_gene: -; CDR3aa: CSARIDREQYF; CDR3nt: TGCAGTGCTAGAATCGACAGAGAGCAGTACTTC
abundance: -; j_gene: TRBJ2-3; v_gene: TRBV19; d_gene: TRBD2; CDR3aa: CASSMGTSGSYTQYF; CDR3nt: TGTGCCAGTAGTATGGGGACTAGCGGGAGTTATACGCAGTATTTT
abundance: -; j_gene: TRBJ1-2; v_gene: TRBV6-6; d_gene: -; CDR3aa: CASSSTSWTENGYTF; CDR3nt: TGTGCCAGCAGTTCTACAAGTTGGACAGAGAATGGCTACACCTTC
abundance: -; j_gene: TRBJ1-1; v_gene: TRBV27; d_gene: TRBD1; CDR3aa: CASRMGDRLNTEAFF; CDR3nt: TGTGCCAGCCGAATGGGGGACAGACTAAACACTGAAGCTTTCTTT
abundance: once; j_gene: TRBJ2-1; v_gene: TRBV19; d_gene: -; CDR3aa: CASRAREYNEQFF; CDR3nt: TGTGCCAGTCGGGCCAGGGAATACAATGAGCAGTTCTTC
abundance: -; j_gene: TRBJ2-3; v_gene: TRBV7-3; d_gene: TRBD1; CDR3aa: CASSFRTGRGDTQYF; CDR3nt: TGTGCCAGCAGCTTTCGGACAGGGCGGGGAGATACGCAGTATTTT
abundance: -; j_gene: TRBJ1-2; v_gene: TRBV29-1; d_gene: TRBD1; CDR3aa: CSVWDRNYGYTF; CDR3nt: TGCAGCGTGTGGGACAGAAACTATGGCTACACCTTC
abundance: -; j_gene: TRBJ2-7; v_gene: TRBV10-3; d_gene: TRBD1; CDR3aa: CAISESTGVYEQYF; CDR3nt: TGTGCCATCAGTGAGTCCACAGGGGTATACGAGCAGTACTTC
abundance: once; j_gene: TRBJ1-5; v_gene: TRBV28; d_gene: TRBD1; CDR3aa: CASIRQGSLSNQPQHF; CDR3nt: TGTGCCAGCATTCGACAGGGGTCCCTTAGCAATCAGCCCCAGCATTTT
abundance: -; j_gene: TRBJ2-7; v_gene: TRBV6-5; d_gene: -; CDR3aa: CASRKVDKTYEQYF; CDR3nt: TGTGCCAGCAGAAAGGTCGACAAAACCTACGAGCAGTACTTC
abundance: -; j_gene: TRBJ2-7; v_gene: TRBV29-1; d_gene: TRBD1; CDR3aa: CSVRQGFTAYEQYF; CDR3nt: TGCAGCGTTCGACAGGGTTTCACGGCCTACGAGCAGTACTTC
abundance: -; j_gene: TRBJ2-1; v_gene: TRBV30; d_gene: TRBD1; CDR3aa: CAWSVEGGFEQFF; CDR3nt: TGTGCCTGGAGTGTGGAAGGGGGCTTTGAGCAGTTCTTC
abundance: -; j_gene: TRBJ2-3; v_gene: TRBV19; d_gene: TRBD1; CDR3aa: CASSAGTGASADTQYF; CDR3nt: TGTGCCAGTAGTGCTGGGACAGGGGCGTCCGCAGATACGCAGTATTTT
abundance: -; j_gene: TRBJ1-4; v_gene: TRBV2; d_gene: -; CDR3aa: CASRLGQPNEKLFF; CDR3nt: TGTGCCAGCAGGCTTGGACAGCCTAATGAAAAACTGTTTTTT
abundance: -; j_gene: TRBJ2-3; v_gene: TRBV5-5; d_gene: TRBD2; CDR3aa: CASSLSGRTDTQYF; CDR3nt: TGTGCCAGCAGCCTTAGCGGGAGAACAGATACGCAGTATTTT
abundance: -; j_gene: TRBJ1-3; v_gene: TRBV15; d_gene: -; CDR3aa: CATSRDPGSGNTIYF; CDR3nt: TGTGCCACCAGCAGAGATCCAGGGTCCGGAAACACCATATATTTT
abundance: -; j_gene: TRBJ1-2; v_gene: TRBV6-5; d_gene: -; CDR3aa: CASSREIGANYGYTF; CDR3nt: TGTGCCAGCAGTAGGGAGATAGGAGCTAACTATGGCTACACCTTC
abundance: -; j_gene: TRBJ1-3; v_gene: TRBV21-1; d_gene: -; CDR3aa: CASSSGAGNTIYF; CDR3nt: TGTGCCAGCAGTTCAGGGGCGGGAAACACCATATATTTT
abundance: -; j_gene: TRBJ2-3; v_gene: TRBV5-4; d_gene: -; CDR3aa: CASSPGAGVYTDTQYF; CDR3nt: TGTGCCAGCAGCCCAGGAGCGGGCGTATACACAGATACGCAGTATTTT
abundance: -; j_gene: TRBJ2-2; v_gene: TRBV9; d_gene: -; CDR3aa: CASSLSGMPGELFF; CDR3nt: TGTGCCAGCAGCCTTTCAGGGATGCCCGGGGAGCTGTTTTTT
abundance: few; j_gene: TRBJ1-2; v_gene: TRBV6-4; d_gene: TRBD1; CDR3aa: CASSEGQGFGYTF; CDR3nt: TGTGCCAGCAGTGAAGGACAGGGGTTTGGCTACACCTTC
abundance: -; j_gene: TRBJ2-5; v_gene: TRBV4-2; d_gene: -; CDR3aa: CASSQDGGLGGVETQYF; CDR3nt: TGTGCCAGCAGCCAAGATGGTGGACTAGGGGGGGTAGAGACCCAGTACTTC
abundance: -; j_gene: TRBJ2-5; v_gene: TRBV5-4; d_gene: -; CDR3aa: CASSSRTIGETQYF; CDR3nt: TGTGCCAGCAGCTCCCGGACTATAGGGGAGACCCAGTACTTC
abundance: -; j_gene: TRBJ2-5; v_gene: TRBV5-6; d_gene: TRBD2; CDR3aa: CASSLVRTSGRETQYF; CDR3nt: TGTGCCAGCAGCCTCGTAAGGACTAGCGGGAGGGAGACCCAGTACTTC
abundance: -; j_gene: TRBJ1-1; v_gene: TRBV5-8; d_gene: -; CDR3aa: CASSTTGNTEAFF; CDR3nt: TGTGCCAGCAGCACGACAGGGAACACTGAAGCTTTCTTT
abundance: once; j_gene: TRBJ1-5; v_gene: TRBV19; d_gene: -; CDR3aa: CASSIRQGRQPQHF; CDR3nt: TGTGCCAGTAGTATCAGGCAGGGGCGTCAGCCCCAGCATTTT
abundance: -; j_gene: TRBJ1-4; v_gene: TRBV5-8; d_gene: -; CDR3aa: CASSEGVGGNEKLFF; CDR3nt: TGTGCCAGCAGCGAGGGAGTGGGGGGAAATGAAAAACTGTTTTTT
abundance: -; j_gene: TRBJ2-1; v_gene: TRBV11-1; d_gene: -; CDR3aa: CASSLGQGKYNEQFF; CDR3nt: TGTGCCAGCAGCTTGGGGCAGGGCAAATACAATGAGCAGTTCTTC
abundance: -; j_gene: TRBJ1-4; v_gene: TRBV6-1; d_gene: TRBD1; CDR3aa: CASSNQGVGNEKLFF; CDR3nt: TGTGCCAGCAGTAATCAGGGGGTGGGGAATGAAAAACTGTTTTTT
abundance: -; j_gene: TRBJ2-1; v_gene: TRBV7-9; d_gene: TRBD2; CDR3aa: CASTLGLAGGNEQFF; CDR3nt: TGTGCCAGCACCCTAGGACTAGCGGGAGGCAATGAGCAGTTCTTC